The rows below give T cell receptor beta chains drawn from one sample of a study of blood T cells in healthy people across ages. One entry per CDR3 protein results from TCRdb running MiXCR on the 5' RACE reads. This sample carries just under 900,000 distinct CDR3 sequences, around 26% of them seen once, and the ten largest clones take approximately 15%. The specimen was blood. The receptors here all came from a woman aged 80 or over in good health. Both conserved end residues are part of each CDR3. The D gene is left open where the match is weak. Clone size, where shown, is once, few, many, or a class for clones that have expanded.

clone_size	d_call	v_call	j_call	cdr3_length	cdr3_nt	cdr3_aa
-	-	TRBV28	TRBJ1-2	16	TGTGCCAGCAGTTCGGCCGGGGGGGGTGGTGACTATGGCTACACCTTC	CASSSAGGGGDYGYTF
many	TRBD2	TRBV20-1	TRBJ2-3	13	TGCAGTGCAAAGCGGGGAAGCACAGATACGCAGTATTTT	CSAKRGSTDTQYF
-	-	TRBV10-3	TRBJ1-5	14	TGTGCCATCAGTGACAGGGAACGCAATCAGCCCCAGCATTTT	CAISDRERNQPQHF
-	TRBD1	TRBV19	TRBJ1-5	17	TGTGCCAGTAGTATAGGGGGACAGGGGACGAGCAATCAGCCCCAGCATTTT	CASSIGGQGTSNQPQHF
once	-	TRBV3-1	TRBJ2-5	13	TGTGCCAGCAGTTACAGGGTATCGGGGGAGCAGTACTTC	CASSYRVSGEQYF
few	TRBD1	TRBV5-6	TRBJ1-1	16	TGTGCCAGCAGCCCGTGGGACAGACTCATGAACACTGAAGCTTTCTTT	CASSPWDRLMNTEAFF
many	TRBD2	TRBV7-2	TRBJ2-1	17	TGTGCCAGCAGCTTAAAGCGGGGGGGGAGCTCCTACAATGAGCAGTTCTTC	CASSLKRGGSSYNEQFF
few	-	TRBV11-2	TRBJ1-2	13	TGTGCCAGCAGCTTAGAACGCCCCTATGGCTACACCTTC	CASSLERPYGYTF
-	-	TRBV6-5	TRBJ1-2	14	TGTGCCAGCCGGACCGGGGGAGGAGTCGGCGGCTACACCTTC	CASRTGGGVGGYTF
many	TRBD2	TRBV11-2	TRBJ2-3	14	TGTGCCAGCAGGTTAGGGACTAGCGTTGATACGCAGTATTTT	CASRLGTSVDTQYF
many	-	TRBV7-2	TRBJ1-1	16	TGTGCCAGCAGCTTATCCCCCGGGGCTCTGAACACTGAAGCTTTCTTT	CASSLSPGALNTEAFF
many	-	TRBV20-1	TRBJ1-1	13	TGCAGTGCTAGCATTGGGTCCATCTCTGAAGCTTTCTTT	CSASIGSISEAFF
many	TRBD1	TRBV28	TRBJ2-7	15	TGTGTCAGCAAGGGGACCGGGACAGGTATATTAGGGCAGTACTTC	CVSKGTGTGILGQYF
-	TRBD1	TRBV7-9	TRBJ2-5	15	TGTGCCAGCAGCCCCGAATGGGACAGTCAAGAGACCCAGTACTTC	CASSPEWDSQETQYF
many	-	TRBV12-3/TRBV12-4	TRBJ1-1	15	TGTGCCAGCAGTTTCGCGGCAGAACTGAACACTGAAGCTTTCTTT	CASSFAAELNTEAFF
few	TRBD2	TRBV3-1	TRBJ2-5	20	TGTGCCAGCAGCCCATCAGGGAAAGGGGTAGCGGGGGGGCCTGGAGAGACCCAGTACTTC	CASSPSGKGVAGGPGETQYF
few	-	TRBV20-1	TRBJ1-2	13	TGCAGTCCAGCGATTCCGGGGGTCTATGGCTACACCTTC	CSPAIPGVYGYTF
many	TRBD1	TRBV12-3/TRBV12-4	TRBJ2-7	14	TGTGCCAGCAGTTCCCGGGACAGGGCCTACGAGCAGTACTTC	CASSSRDRAYEQYF
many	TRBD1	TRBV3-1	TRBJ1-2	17	TGTGCCAGCGCCCCAAGAAAGGGACAGGGCAGTCAGGATGGCTACACCTTC	CASAPRKGQGSQDGYTF
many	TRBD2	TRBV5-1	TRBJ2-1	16	TGCGCCAGCAGCTTGCCCCTAGCGGGGGGACTCAATGAGCAGTTCTTC	CASSLPLAGGLNEQFF
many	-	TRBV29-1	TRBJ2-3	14	TGCAGCGTTACAGACGGGTCTAGCACAGATACGCAGTATTTT	CSVTDGSSTDTQYF
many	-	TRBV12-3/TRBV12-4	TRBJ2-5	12	TGTGCCAGCAGTAGGGACGGAGAGACCCAGTACTTC	CASSRDGETQYF
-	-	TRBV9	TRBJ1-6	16	TGTGCCAGCAGCGTAGCCCCGGGACCGGTGGGTTCACCCCTCCACTTT	CASSVAPGPVGSPLHF
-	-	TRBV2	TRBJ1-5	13	TGTGCCAACTCAGCAGGAACGGGGCAGCCCCAGCATTTT	CANSAGTGQPQHF
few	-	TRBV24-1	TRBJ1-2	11	TGTGCCACCAGTGGCGGGCGAGGCTACACCTTC	CATSGGRGYTF
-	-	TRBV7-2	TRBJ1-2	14	TGTGCCAGCAGCTTTAGGGGTAATTGGGATGGCTACACCTTC	CASSFRGNWDGYTF
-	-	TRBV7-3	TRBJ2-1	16	TGTGCCAGCAGCTTAAGGGGATGGGGGACCTACAATGAGCAGTTCTTC	CASSLRGWGTYNEQFF